In this sample, the clone carrying this T cell receptor (beta chain) turned up once. Antigen specificity is unknown. The data were obtained in a study of cytotoxic CD8 clonotypes in ibrutinib-treated CLL. In the study overall: Averaging across samples gave about 230,000 productive templates and approximately 92,000 productive rearrangements.

Some clones are missing from TCRdb's copy, which holds only in-frame ones; the method was immunoSEQ multiplex PCR. The table has roughly 330,000 clones, under 70% seen once; the top ten hold 6.3%. Overall study results and limits: Clonality increased at ibrutinib response, then returned toward baseline at progression.

Trimming stripped 1 base from V and 7 bases from J, with 11 bases between. CDR3 length: 13 amino acids. Germline V gene data show CDR1 as PRHDT and CDR2 as FYEKMQ (reference sequence). The receptor was derived from a human donor with chronic lymphocytic leukemia. V gene TRBV13 combines with J gene TRBJ2-7, with no clear D. Sample: PBMCs, taken after 36 months of ibrutinib treatment. CDR3 in amino acids: CASSLAPRVEQYF. The CDR3 nucleotides read TGTGCCAGCAGCTTAGCCCCACGGGTTGAGCAGTACTTC.